The 24 T cell receptor beta chains below come from one sample, sequenced in a study of blood T cell repertoires in COVID-19 (dated by TCRdb to the early 2020s). The method behind the library was the immunoSEQ multiplex PCR assay. TCRdb took over this immuneACCESS table, retaining in-frame rearrangements with V and J assigned. Such tables are incomplete; in checked studies, under half of the missing clones stem from an unresolved V gene, and the remainder is unexplained. The table for this sample lists approximately 350,000 clones; around 87% of them were counted only once. The ten most abundant clones make up about 1% of the sample. The sample consisted of PBMCs or T cells enriched from blood (not recorded which). The receptors were sampled from a man in his late teens or twenties who had recovered from COVID-19.

The chain carries TRBV28 and TRBJ1-1; D may be TRBD1 (5 bases). This CDR3 is built from 15 residues. Trimming took off 5 bases at V and 0 bases at J, with 13 bases between the two ends. The germline V gene has CDR1 MDHEN and CDR2 SYDVKM. CDR3 region: CASSVRQNLNTEAFF. In DNA, the CDR3 is TGTGCCAGCAGTGTTCGACAGAACTTGAACACTGAAGCTTTCTTT. The variable domain in full, with the rest retrieved from reference TRBV28 and TRBJ1-1, is DVKVTQSSRYLVKRTGEKVFLECVQDMDHENMFWYRQDPGLGLRLIYFSYDVKMKEKGDIPEGYSVSREKKERFSLILESASTNQTSMYLCASSVRQNLNTEAFFGQGTRLTVV.

This clone was detected only once. The genes are TRBV2 and TRBJ1-5; D possibly corresponds to TRBD1 (5 bases). This CDR3 region has 13 residues. Trimming took off 11 bases at V and 4 bases at J, with 15 bases between the two ends. Germline V gene data show CDR1 as SNHLY and CDR2 as FYNNEI. DNA for the CDR3: TGTGCCGGGGGGAGAACGGGGAATCAGCCCCAGCATTTT. Protein sequence: CAGGRTGNQPQHF.

This clone has only one observation. The chain carries TRBV19 and TRBJ2-1; D might be TRBD1 (6 bases). The V end lost 5 bases, the J end lost 6 bases, and 14 bases lay between the germline ends. This CDR3 has 14 residues. The germline CDR1 and CDR2 sequences are LNHDA and SQIVND (reference sequence). CDR3 loop: CASSWDNYRNEQFF. CDR3 nucleotide sequence: TGTGCCAGTAGTTGGGACAACTATCGCAATGAGCAGTTCTTC.

The chain has TRBV27 and TRBJ1-3; D ambiguous. The V and J ends lost 3 bases and 0 bases respectively, with 6 bases between them. CDR1 and CDR2 from the germline V gene are MNHEY and SMNVEV (reference sequence). This CDR3 has 14 amino acids. CDR3 coding DNA: TGTGCCAGCAGTTTTGGGAGCTCTGGAAACACCATATATTTT. It encodes CASSFGSSGNTIYF.

The chain joins TRBV9 to TRBJ2-1, with 8 bases matching TRBD2. This CDR3 contains 15 residues. V lost 2 bases and J lost 6; bases outside the gene matches: 7. Per the germline V gene, CDR1 is SGDLS and CDR2 is YYNGEE. CDR3 DNA: TGTGCCAGCAGCGTCCCGGGACTAGGGGCCAATGAGCAGTTCTTC. Translation: CASSVPGLGANEQFF. Full variable domain (rest looked up from reference TRBV9 and TRBJ2-1): DSGVTQTPKHLITATGQRVTLRCSPRSGDLSVYWYQQSLDQGLQFLIQYYNGEERAKGNILERFSAQQFPDLHSELNLSSLELGDSALYFCASSVPGLGANEQFFGPGTRLTVL.

J is TRBJ2-3 and V is TRBV27, with a possible D match to TRBD2 (6 bases). V lost 4 bases and J 6 bases, leaving 14 bases between the germline ends. Germline CDR1 MNHEY, CDR2 SMNVEV (reference sequence). The CDR3 runs 14 residues. The CDR3 protein is CASSSGLSRDTQYF. CDR3 in DNA: TGTGCCAGCAGTTCGGGACTTAGTCGGGATACGCAGTATTTT.

This chain uses TRBV10-1 with TRBJ1-2; D ambiguous. Between the trimmed V and J ends, which lost 1 base and 4 bases, there was a span of 19 bases. Germline CDR1 is WNHNN and CDR2 is SYGVQD (reference sequence). The CDR3 consists of 17 residues. The CDR3 nucleotides read TGCGCCAGCAGTGAGTTCCTCTGGGAGGTCTGTGGCTATGGCTACACCTTC. It codes for CASSEFLWEVCGYGYTF.

This clone has more than one count but fewer than ten. J is TRBJ1-1 and V is TRBV3-1 (or the pseudogene TRBV3-2); TRBD1 is a possible D gene (6 bases). Per germline, CDR1 LGHDT and CDR2 YNNKEL (reference sequence). The CDR3 contains 13 residues. Trimming left V 3 bases short and J 2 bases short, with 7 bases between. The CDR3 bases are TGTGCCAGCAGCCAGGGGGCTAACACTGAAGCTTTCTTT. It encodes CASSQGANTEAFF.

The chain recombines TRBV7-2 with TRBJ2-1, with 7 positions matching TRBD2. J lost 12 bases, V lost 1 base, and 15 bases had no gene match. The CDR3 is 16 residues long. In germline, CDR1 is SGHTA, CDR2 FQGNSA. The CDR3 is CASSLVRGEPPGGQFF. CDR3 nucleotide sequence: TGTGCCAGCAGCTTAGTTCGGGGGGAGCCCCCGGGGGGGCAGTTCTTC. The full variable domain, with the rest looked up from reference TRBV7-2 and TRBJ2-1, is GAGVSQSPSNKVTEKGKDVELRCDPISGHTALYWYRQSLGQGLEFLIYFQGNSAPDKSGLPSDRFSAERTGGSVSTLTIQRTQQEDSAVYLCASSLVRGEPPGGQFFGPGTRLTVL.

The chain recombines TRBV19 with TRBJ1-2; D unclear. V lost 7 bases, J lost 0 bases, and 18 bases lay in between. The CDR3 consists of 16 residues. Per the germline V gene, CDR1 is LNHDA and CDR2 is SQIVND (reference sequence). CDR3 loop: CASTWSSETTNYGYTF. As DNA, the CDR3 is TGTGCCAGTACTTGGAGTTCAGAGACGACTAACTATGGCTACACCTTC.

This chain connects TRBV21-1 to TRBJ2-2; the table names TRBD2, a call not compared with the DNA. TRBV21-1 corresponds to a pseudogene. This CDR3 is 17 amino acids long. CDR3 in amino acids: CASSKALGVSSTGELFF. CDR3 sequence (DNA): TGTGCCAGCAGCAAAGCGCTCGGGGTTAGTTCAACCGGGGAGCTGTTTTTT.

The genes are TRBV29-1 and TRBJ2-7, with D perhaps matching TRBD2 (6 bases). CDR3 length: 15 amino acids. Trimming shortened V by 7 bases and J by 0 bases, and 19 bases separated the two germline ends. Germline values: CDR1 SQVTM, CDR2 ANQGSEA. Here the CDR3 DNA reads TGCAGCGGGCGGGACGGCTCAGGTCTCTCCTACGAGCAGTACTTC. Translated, it gives CSGRDGSGLSYEQYF.

CDR3 sequence reads: CASSDYRGTGELFF. The CDR3 nucleotides read TGCGCCAGCAGCGACTACAGGGGCACCGGGGAGCTGTTTTTT. The chain links TRBV10-1 to TRBJ2-2; the match to TRBD1 covers 7 bases. Unmatched junction bases numbered 5, after V lost 6 bases and J lost 4 bases. This CDR3 contains 14 residues. Germline loops: CDR1 WNHNN, CDR2 SYGVQD (reference sequence).

The chain recombines TRBV27 with TRBJ1-5; TRBD1 matches 8 bases. V dropped 3 bases and J dropped 5; count of bases not matched to a gene: 9. This CDR3 comprises 16 residues. The germline gives CDR1 MNHEY, CDR2 SMNVEV (reference sequence). The CDR3 spells CASSLTGDVLYQPQHF. CDR3 bases: TGTGCCAGCAGTTTGACAGGGGACGTTTTGTATCAGCCCCAGCATTTT.

J is TRBJ1-4 and V is TRBV6-5; 9 bases line up with TRBD1. The CDR3 consists of 14 residues. Looked up from germline, CDR1 is MNHEY and CDR2 is SVGAGI. V gave up 6 bases and J gave up 8 bases; unmatched junction bases: 7. The CDR3 DNA sequence: TGTGCCAGCAGGCTACAGGGGGCTGAGGAAAAACTGTTTTTT. Amino acid sequence: CASRLQGAEEKLFF.

As DNA, the CDR3 is TGCAGTGCTAGTAACAGGGAAAATTCACCCCTCCACTTT. Its protein is CSASNRENSPLHF. The J gene is TRBJ1-6, the V gene TRBV20-1, with D tentatively TRBD1 (6 bases). V lost 3 bases to trimming and J lost 7 bases, with 10 bases between them. There are 13 residues in the CDR3. Per germline, CDR1 DFQATT and CDR2 SNEGSKA (reference sequence).

V and J are TRBV5-1 and TRBJ2-3; TRBD1 aligns across 9 bases. CDR3 size: 16 residues. V lost 0 bases and J lost 1; bases outside the gene matches: 3. Per germline, CDR1 SGHRS and CDR2 YFSETQ. CDR3 DNA: TGCGCCAGCAGCTTGGACAGGGGGCGCGGCACAGATACGCAGTATTTT. Its translation: CASSLDRGRGTDTQYF.

In this sample, this clone turned up once. The rearrangement links TRBV7-2 to TRBJ2-3; perhaps TRBD1 as D (5 bases). V was cut by 0 bases and J by 5 bases, with 9 bases left in between. CDR3 length: 14 amino acids. CDR1 SGHTA and CDR2 FQGNSA come from the germline V gene. The CDR3 bases are TGTGCCAGCAGCTTAGCAAGGGGTAGAGATACGCAGTATTTT. It translates to CASSLARGRDTQYF. The whole variable domain, filled in from reference TRBV7-2 and TRBJ2-3, reads GAGVSQSPSNKVTEKGKDVELRCDPISGHTALYWYRQSLGQGLEFLIYFQGNSAPDKSGLPSDRFSAERTGGSVSTLTIQRTQQEDSAVYLCASSLARGRDTQYFGPGTRLTVL.

The chain recombines TRBV6-2 or TRBV6-3 with TRBJ2-7; 10 bases agree with TRBD1. Germline loops: CDR1 MNHEY, CDR2 SVGEGT. V shed 4 bases and J 2 bases; nucleotides not matched to a gene: 23. This CDR3 has 21 residues. Written as DNA, the CDR3 is TGTGCCAGCAGTTGGCGAACACCGGGACAGGGGCCTTCCATCTTTACCTACGAGCAGTACTTC. Translated, it gives CASSWRTPGQGPSIFTYEQYF.

V usage is TRBV13 and J usage is TRBJ1-1, with D unclear. There are 14 residues in the CDR3. The ends were cut back, 4 bases at V and 4 bases at J, with 13 bases in the middle. Per germline, CDR1 PRHDT and CDR2 FYEKMQ (reference sequence). CDR3 coding DNA: TGTGCCAGCAGCTGGAGGGAGGGTTCCACTGAAGCTTTCTTT. Translated, it gives CASSWREGSTEAFF.

J is TRBJ2-7 and V is TRBV3-1 (or the pseudogene TRBV3-2); TRBD1 matches at 7 bases. The V gene's germline CDR1 is LGHDT and CDR2 YNNKEL (reference sequence). The CDR3 has 15 residues. Unmatched junction bases numbered 5, after V lost 3 bases and J lost 0 bases. The CDR3 here is CASSQSYRGSYEQYF. The CDR3 DNA sequence: TGTGCCAGCAGCCAGTCCTACAGGGGCTCCTACGAGCAGTACTTC.

The chain links TRBV7-9 to TRBJ2-3; D not resolved. The germline gives CDR1 SEHNR, CDR2 FQNEAQ (reference sequence). V lost 3 bases and J 2 bases, leaving 9 bases between the germline ends. CDR3 size: 14 residues. CDR3 amino acids: CASSLAGSTDTQYF. CDR3 nucleotides: TGTGCCAGCAGCTTGGCAGGATCCACAGATACGCAGTATTTT.

The genes are TRBV5-4 and TRBJ1-3, with TRBD1 as a possible D gene (6 bases). Trimming removed 2 bases at V and 5 bases at J, with 11 bases between. The length of the CDR3 is 14 residues. Germline CDR1 and CDR2: SGHNT and YYREEE (reference sequence). CDR3 in amino acids: CASSLTGLRNTIYF. CDR3 coding DNA: TGTGCCAGCAGCTTAACAGGGCTGAGAAACACCATATATTTT.

The J gene is TRBJ1-2, the V gene TRBV4-1, with a weak D call TRBD1 (6 bases). The CDR3 loop spans 14 amino acids. The germline V gene encodes CDR1 MGHRA and CDR2 YSYEKL. V dropped 0 bases and J dropped 7 bases, with 12 bases sitting between them. The CDR3 region has the DNA TGCGCCAGCAGCCAAGATTGGGGGCTGGTTGGCTACACCTTC. Protein product: CASSQDWGLVGYTF.